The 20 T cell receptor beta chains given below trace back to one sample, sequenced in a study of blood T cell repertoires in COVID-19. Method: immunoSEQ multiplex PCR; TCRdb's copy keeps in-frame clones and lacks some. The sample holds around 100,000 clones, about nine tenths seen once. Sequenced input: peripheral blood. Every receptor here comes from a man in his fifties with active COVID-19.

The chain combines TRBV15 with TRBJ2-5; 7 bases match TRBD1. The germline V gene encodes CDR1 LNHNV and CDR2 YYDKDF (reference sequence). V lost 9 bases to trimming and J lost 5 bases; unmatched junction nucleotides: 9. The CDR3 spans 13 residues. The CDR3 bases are TGTGCCACTGCTAGGGGGCAGGGGGAGACCCAGTACTTC. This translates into CATARGQGETQYF.

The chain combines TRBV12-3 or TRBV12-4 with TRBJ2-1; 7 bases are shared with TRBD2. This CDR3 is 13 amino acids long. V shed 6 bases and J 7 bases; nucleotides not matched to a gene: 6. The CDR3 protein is CASRGGGRNEQFF. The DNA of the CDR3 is TGTGCCAGCAGGGGGGGAGGGAGGAATGAGCAGTTCTTC.

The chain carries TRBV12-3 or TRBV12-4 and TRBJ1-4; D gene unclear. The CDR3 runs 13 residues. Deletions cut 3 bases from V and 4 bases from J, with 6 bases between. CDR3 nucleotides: TGTGCCAGCAGTTTTGTCGGTAATGAAAAACTGTTTTTT. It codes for CASSFVGNEKLFF.

The CDR3 DNA follows: TGTGCCAGCAGCGAAACTAGCGGGCTTATCCGGAATGAGCAGTTCTTC. It yields the protein CASSETSGLIRNEQFF. The chain recombines TRBV7-2 with TRBJ2-1; TRBD2 matches at 9 bases. Trimming took 5 bases from V and 7 from J; bases not matched to a gene: 12. CDR1 is SGHTA and CDR2 is FQGNSA in the germline V gene. CDR3 length: 16 residues.

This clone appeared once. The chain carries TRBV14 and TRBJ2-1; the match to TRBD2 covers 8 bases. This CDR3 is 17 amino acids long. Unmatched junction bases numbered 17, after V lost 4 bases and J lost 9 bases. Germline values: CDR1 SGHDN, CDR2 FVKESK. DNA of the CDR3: TGTGCCAGCAGCCGGATACTATTTGCGGGGGGTGCGGGTGAGCAGTTCTTC. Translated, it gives CASSRILFAGGAGEQFF.

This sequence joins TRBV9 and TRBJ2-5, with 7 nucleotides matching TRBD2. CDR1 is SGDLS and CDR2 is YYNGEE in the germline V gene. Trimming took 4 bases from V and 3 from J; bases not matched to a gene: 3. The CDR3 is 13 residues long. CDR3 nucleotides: TGTGCCAGCAGCACCGGACTAGAAGAGACCCAGTACTTC. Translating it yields CASSTGLEETQYF. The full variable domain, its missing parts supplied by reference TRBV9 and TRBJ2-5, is DSGVTQTPKHLITATGQRVTLRCSPRSGDLSVYWYQQSLDQGLQFLIQYYNGEERAKGNILERFSAQQFPDLHSELNLSSLELGDSALYFCASSTGLEETQYFGPGTRLLVL.

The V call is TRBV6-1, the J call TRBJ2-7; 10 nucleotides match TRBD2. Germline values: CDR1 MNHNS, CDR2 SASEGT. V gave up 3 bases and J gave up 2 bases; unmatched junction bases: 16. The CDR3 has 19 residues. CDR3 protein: CASSESSDRDLAGAYEQYV. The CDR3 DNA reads TGTGCCAGCAGTGAGTCCTCGGACAGGGATCTAGCGGGGGCCTACGAGCAGTACGTC.

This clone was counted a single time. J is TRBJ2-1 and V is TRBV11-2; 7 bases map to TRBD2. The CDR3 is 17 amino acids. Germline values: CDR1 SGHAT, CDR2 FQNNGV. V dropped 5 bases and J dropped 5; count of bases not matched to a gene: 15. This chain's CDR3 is CASSPRWAGVTDNEQFF. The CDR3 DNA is TGTGCCAGCAGCCCACGTTGGGCGGGGGTGACAGACAATGAGCAGTTCTTC.

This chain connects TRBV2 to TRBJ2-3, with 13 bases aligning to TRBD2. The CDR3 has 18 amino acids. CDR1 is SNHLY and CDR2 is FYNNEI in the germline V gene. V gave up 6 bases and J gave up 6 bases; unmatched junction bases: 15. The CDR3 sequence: CASRAPGLAGPSGDTQYF. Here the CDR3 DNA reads TGTGCCAGCAGGGCACCGGGACTAGCGGGACCCTCGGGTGATACGCAGTATTTT. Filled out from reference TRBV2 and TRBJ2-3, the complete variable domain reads EPEVTQTPSHQVTQMGQEVILRCVPISNHLYFYWYRQILGQKVEFLVSFYNNEISEKSEIFDDQFSVERPDGSNFTLKIRSTKLEDSAMYFCASRAPGLAGPSGDTQYFGPGTRLTVL.

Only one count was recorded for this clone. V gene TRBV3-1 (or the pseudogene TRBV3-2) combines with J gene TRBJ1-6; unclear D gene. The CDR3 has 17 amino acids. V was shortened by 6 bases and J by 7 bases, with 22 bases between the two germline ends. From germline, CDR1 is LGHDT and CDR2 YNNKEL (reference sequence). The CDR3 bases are TGTGCCAGCAGGCCCACGGGATCTCCGGGAGGGAATTCACCCCTCCACTTT. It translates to CASRPTGSPGGNSPLHF.

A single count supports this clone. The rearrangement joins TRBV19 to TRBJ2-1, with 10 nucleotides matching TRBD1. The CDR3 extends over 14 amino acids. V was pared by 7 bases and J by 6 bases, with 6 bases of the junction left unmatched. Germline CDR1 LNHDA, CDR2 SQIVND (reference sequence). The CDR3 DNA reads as TGTGCCAGTACTCGGGACAGGGGAGTCAATGAGCAGTTCTTC. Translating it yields CASTRDRGVNEQFF. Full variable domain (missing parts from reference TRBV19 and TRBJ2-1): DGGITQSPKYLFRKEGQNVTLSCEQNLNHDAMYWYRQDPGQGLRLIYYSQIVNDFQKGDIAEGYSVSREKKESFPLTVTSAQKNPTAFYLCASTRDRGVNEQFFGPGTRLTVL.

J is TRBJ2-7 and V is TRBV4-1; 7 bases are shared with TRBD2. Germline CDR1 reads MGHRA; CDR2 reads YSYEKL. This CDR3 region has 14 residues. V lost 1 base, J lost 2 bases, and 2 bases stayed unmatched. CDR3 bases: TGCGCCAGCAGCCAAGCGGGGGGAACCTACGAGCAGTACTTC. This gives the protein CASSQAGGTYEQYF.

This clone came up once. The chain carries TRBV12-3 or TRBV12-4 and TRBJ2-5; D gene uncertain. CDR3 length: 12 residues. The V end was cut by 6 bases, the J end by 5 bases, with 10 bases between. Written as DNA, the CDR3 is TGTGCCAGCAGCCATCCCAGGGAGACCCAGTACTTC. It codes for CASSHPRETQYF.

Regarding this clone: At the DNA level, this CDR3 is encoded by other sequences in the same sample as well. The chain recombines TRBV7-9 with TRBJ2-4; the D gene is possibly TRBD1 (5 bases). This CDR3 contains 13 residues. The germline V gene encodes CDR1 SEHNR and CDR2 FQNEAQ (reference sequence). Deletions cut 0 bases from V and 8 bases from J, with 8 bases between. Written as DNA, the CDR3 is TGTGCCAGCAGCTTAGCAGGGGCGCACATTCAGTACTTC. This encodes CASSLAGAHIQYF.

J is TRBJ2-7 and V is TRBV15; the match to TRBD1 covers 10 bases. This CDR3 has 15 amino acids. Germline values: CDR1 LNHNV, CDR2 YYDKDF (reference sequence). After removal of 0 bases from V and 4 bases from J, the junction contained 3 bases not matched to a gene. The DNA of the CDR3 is TGTGCCACCAGCAGAGATTCGGGACAGGGGTACGAGCAGTACTTC. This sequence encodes CATSRDSGQGYEQYF.

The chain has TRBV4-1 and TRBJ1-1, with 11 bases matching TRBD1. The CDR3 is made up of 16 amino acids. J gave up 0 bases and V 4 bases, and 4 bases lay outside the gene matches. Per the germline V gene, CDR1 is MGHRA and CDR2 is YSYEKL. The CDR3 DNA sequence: TGCGCCAGCAGCCTAGGACAGGGGGCCATGAACACTGAAGCTTTCTTT. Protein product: CASSLGQGAMNTEAFF.

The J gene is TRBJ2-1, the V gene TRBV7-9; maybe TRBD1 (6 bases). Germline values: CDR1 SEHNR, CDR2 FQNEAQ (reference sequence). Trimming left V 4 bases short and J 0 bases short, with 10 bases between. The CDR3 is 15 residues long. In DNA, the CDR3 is TGTGCCAGCAGCTGGACAGTGAGCTCCTACAATGAGCAGTTCTTC. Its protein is CASSWTVSSYNEQFF.

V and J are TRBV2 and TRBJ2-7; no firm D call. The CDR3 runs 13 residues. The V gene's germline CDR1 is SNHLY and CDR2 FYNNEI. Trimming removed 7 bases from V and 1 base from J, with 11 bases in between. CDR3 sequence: CASTDDGSYEQYF. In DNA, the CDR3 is TGTGCCAGCACCGACGACGGGTCCTACGAGCAGTACTTC.

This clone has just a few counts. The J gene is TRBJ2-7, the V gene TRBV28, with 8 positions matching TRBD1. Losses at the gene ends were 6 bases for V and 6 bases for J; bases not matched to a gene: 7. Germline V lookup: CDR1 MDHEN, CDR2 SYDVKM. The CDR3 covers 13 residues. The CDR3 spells CASSQDRVREQYV. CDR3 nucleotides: TGTGCCAGCAGCCAGGACAGGGTTCGCGAGCAGTACGTC.

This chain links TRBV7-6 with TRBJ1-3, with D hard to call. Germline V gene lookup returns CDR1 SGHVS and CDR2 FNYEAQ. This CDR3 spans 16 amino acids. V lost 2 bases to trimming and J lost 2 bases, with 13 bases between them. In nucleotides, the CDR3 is TGTGCCAGCAGCTTATCGGGAGTGGAGGCTGGAAACACCATATATTTT. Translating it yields CASSLSGVEAGNTIYF.